This T cell receptor (beta chain) was captured by sequencing in a study of blood T cell repertoires in COVID-19. TCRdb's copy holds only in-frame clones and misses some; the assay was immunoSEQ multiplex PCR. The sample yields over 120,000 clones, around 80% seen once. CDR3 length: 14 residues. CDR1 is SGDLS and CDR2 is YYNGEE in the germline V gene. The V end lost 0 bases, the J end lost 8 bases, and 9 bases lay between the germline ends. The receptor was isolated from a woman of 80 years or more with active or convalescent COVID-19. The sequencing input was peripheral blood. The V call is TRBV9, the J call TRBJ1-6, with no clear D. DNA of the CDR3: TGTGCCAGCAGCGTAGATCCGGGTGATTCACCCCTCCACTTT. Residues: CASSVDPGDSPLHF.